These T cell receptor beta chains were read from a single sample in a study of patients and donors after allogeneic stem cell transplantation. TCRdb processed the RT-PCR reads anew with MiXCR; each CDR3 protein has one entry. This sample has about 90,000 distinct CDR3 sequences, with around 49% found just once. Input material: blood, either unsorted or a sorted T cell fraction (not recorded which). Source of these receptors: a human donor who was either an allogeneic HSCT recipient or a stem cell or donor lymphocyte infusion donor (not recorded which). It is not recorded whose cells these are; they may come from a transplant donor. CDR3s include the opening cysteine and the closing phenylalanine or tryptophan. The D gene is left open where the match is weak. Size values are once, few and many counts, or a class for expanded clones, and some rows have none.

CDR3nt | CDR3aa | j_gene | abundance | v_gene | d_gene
TGTGCCAGCAGCCAAGATTCGGCAGCAACTAATGAAAAACTGTTTTTT | CASSQDSAATNEKLFF | TRBJ1-4 | - | TRBV3-1 | -
TGTGCCAGCAGGATTCTGGGGGCAGTCACTGAAGCTTTCTTT | CASRILGAVTEAFF | TRBJ1-1 | - | TRBV6-1 | -
TGTGCCTCACGAGGGACTATTAATGAGCAGTTCTTC | CASRGTINEQFF | TRBJ2-1 | - | TRBV28 | TRBD2
TGTGCCAGCAGCGTCTCCCGGTCCACCTATGGCTACACCTTC | CASSVSRSTYGYTF | TRBJ1-2 | - | TRBV7-9 | -
TGCAGTGCTAGAACATTACCGGGGCCTGAAGCTTTCTTT | CSARTLPGPEAFF | TRBJ1-1 | few | TRBV20-1 | -
TGTGCCAGCAGTTACTCGATTAGCGGAGCAACCTACGAGCAGTACTTC | CASSYSISGATYEQYF | TRBJ2-7 | once | TRBV6-5 | -
TGTGCCAGCAGCCAGGGTGGGCCCCAGCATTTT | CASSQGGPQHF | TRBJ1-5 | - | TRBV6-6 | -
TGTGCCAGCAGTTCCTCCCAGGGACAGGGGGGAGATGGCTACACCTTC | CASSSSQGQGGDGYTF | TRBJ1-2 | - | TRBV28 | TRBD1
TGCGCCAGCAGCCAAGCTGCAGGGGGGGATGAAAAACTGTTTTTT | CASSQAAGGDEKLFF | TRBJ1-4 | - | TRBV4-3 | TRBD1
TGCGCCAGCAGCTTTCACAGGGCCGCTACGGGCTACACCTTC | CASSFHRAATGYTF | TRBJ1-2 | - | TRBV5-1 | -
TGTGCCAGCAGTCTTGGGACAAAACAGGCCACTGAAGCTTTCTTT | CASSLGTKQATEAFF | TRBJ1-1 | few | TRBV6-1 | -
TGTGCCAGCAGTTTAATCGCAGGGGGCACGTCTGAAGCTTTCTTT | CASSLIAGGTSEAFF | TRBJ1-1 | few | TRBV27 | TRBD1
TGTGCCAGCAGCTTAGTGGCTACAGGGTACGCCGGGGAGCTGTTTTTT | CASSLVATGYAGELFF | TRBJ2-2 | - | TRBV11-3 | -
TGCAGCGGCAAGGGCAGTCCCTCTCACACTGAAGCTTTCTTT | CSGKGSPSHTEAFF | TRBJ1-1 | - | TRBV29-1 | -
TGCAGTGCTGGATCGCAGGAATTGGAAGCTTTCTTT | CSAGSQELEAFF | TRBJ1-1 | - | TRBV20-1 | -
TGCAGTGCACGGAACCTCCCCGCGAAGTCCCTATCGGGGGAGCAGTACTTC | CSARNLPAKSLSGEQYF | TRBJ2-7 | - | TRBV20-1 | -
TGCGCCAGCACTTCGGGACGGAACACTGAAGCTTTCTTT | CASTSGRNTEAFF | TRBJ1-1 | few | TRBV10-1 | -
TGTGCCAGCAGCTTTGATCTGAGGACTGAAGCTTTCTTT | CASSFDLRTEAFF | TRBJ1-1 | - | TRBV5-6 | -
TGTGCCAGCAGCCGACAGGGTCATAGCAATCAGCCCCAGCATTTT | CASSRQGHSNQPQHF | TRBJ1-5 | - | TRBV27 | TRBD1
TGCAGTGCTGGTCCAAACGGCTACACCTTC | CSAGPNGYTF | TRBJ1-2 | - | TRBV20-1 | -
TGTGCCAGCAGCGCTGACAGGGGGAGCAATCAGCCCCAGCATTTT | CASSADRGSNQPQHF | TRBJ1-5 | - | TRBV27 | TRBD1
TGTGCCAGCACTCACAAGGGCCTCCTCTACTACGAGCAGTACTTC | CASTHKGLLYYEQYF | TRBJ2-7 | - | TRBV6-2/TRBV6-3 | -
TGTGCCAGCAGTTTCAGGGAAGAAAGCTATGGCTACACCTTC | CASSFREESYGYTF | TRBJ1-2 | few | TRBV12-3/TRBV12-4 | -
TGTGCCAGCAGTTATCGGACCCGGGACAGGGGGTCGGGCGCTTTCTTT | CASSYRTRDRGSGAFF | TRBJ1-1 | few | TRBV6-5 | TRBD1
TGTGCCAGCAGCTTTAAGACAGGGTTGAACACTGAAGCTTTCTTT | CASSFKTGLNTEAFF | TRBJ1-1 | few | TRBV7-9 | TRBD1
TGCGCCAGCAGTCCAAGAAACTTACCCCTCTACGAGCAGTACTTC | CASSPRNLPLYEQYF | TRBJ2-7 | - | TRBV4-3 | -
TGTGCCAGCAGTTATCTTGGTTCTCAGCCCCAGCATTTT | CASSYLGSQPQHF | TRBJ1-5 | once | TRBV6-2/TRBV6-3 | -
TGTGCCAGCAGTTTAAGGACAGGAGCATATAATTCACCCCTCCACTTT | CASSLRTGAYNSPLHF | TRBJ1-6 | - | TRBV28 | TRBD1
TGTGCCAGCAGTCCAAGCCCAAGGATGCATTCACCCCTCCACTTT | CASSPSPRMHSPLHF | TRBJ1-6 | - | TRBV12-3/TRBV12-4 | -